This T cell receptor (beta chain) appears in the sequencing data of a study of blood T cell repertoires in COVID-19. Background on the study: The analysed material was cDNA or gDNA that came from T cells, B-cell-depleted T cells, or PBMCs.

The CDR3 runs 18 residues. Trimming took 4 bases from V and 4 from J; bases not matched to a gene: 17. Germline lookup yields CDR1 LNHDA and CDR2 SQIVND (reference sequence). Under the authors' procedure: Amplification with reference gene primers provided the estimates of nucleated cell counts. Generated by immunoSEQ multiplex PCR, the TCRdb table keeps only in-frame clones and is missing some. V and J calls and clone size are copied from that table; D and trimming were computed from the DNA. The sample contains some 6,100 clones, about 93% of which appear only once. The table lists this clone with a few counts.

V gene TRBV19 combines with J gene TRBJ1-2; 8 bases agree with TRBD1. This TCR came from a human donor in a cohort sampled during active COVID-19. Sample: peripheral blood. The CDR3 coding sequence is TGTGCCAGTAGTACATCTGGACAGGGACCTGGGAATTCCTATGGCTACACCTTC. Residues: CASSTSGQGPGNSYGYTF. The full variable domain, rest sourced from reference TRBV19 and TRBJ1-2, is DGGITQSPKYLFRKEGQNVTLSCEQNLNHDAMYWYRQDPGQGLRLIYYSQIVNDFQKGDIAEGYSVSREKKESFPLTVTSAQKNPTAFYLCASSTSGQGPGNSYGYTFGSGTRLTVV.